This entry describes one T cell receptor beta chain. Its antigen remains unidentified. Libraries were prepared by immunoSEQ multiplex PCR; TCRdb keeps only in-frame clonotypes and omits some of them. This table has fewer than 35,000 clones, over 65% appearing once. The data belong to a study of a mutant IDH1 vaccine in newly diagnosed glioma. Study in general: Patients began vaccination 4-6 weeks after radiotherapy alone, or with temozolomide cycles.

Time point: week 35, safety follow-up. In every dose of vaccine, 300 ug of mutant IDH1 20-mer peptide was given alongside topical imiquimod. CDR3 length equals 17 residues. Germline V gene sequence: CDR1 MGHRA, CDR2 YSYEKL. Losses at the gene ends were 2 bases for V and 0 bases for J; bases not matched to a gene: 7. Overall study results and limits: Pseudoprogression showed no apparent link to changes in top peripheral T cell clonotypes.

The chain couples TRBV4-1 to TRBJ2-4; 7 nucleotides match TRBD1. The origin of this receptor is a woman between 40 and 55 years old with glioma. The sample consisted of PBMCs, taken from a glioma patient whose treatment included an IDH1 peptide vaccine. The CDR3 DNA is TGCGCCAGCAGCCAACAAACAGGGGAGATAGCCAAAAACATTCAGTACTTC. Encoded protein: CASSQQTGEIAKNIQYF.